This is a list of T cell receptor beta chains from one sample in a study of blood T cell repertoires in COVID-19. Sequencing used immunoSEQ multiplex PCR; TCRdb keeps in-frame clones, though not all of them. In the table there are about 200,000 clones, more than 65% of which are singletons. Sequenced: peripheral blood. Receptors were obtained from a man between 50 and 59 years old with active or convalescent COVID-19. Both conserved end residues are part of each CDR3. The D gene is left open where the match is weak. Part of the rows lack a size; the others show once, few, many or a class for expanded clones.

>TRBV19|.|TRBJ2-7|TRBD2
TGTGCCAGTAGTATCGGGGGGGGAAGTTCCGAGCAGTACTTC
CASSIGGGSSEQYF
>TRBV6-5|.|TRBJ1-3|.
TGTGCCAGCAGCCGGGCAGGGCTAGGAAACACCATATATTTT
CASSRAGLGNTIYF
>TRBV6-6|.|TRBJ1-1|TRBD1
TGTGCCAGCAGACCGGACAGGGTGGACACTGAAGCTTTCTTT
CASRPDRVDTEAFF
>TRBV27|.|TRBJ1-4|.
TGTGCCAGCAGTTTTTCCCAAAATTTCGGTGAAAAACTGTTTTTT
CASSFSQNFGEKLFF
>TRBV6-5|.|TRBJ2-3|TRBD1
TGTGCCAGCAGTCGGACAGGGGATGGAGATACGCAGTATTTT
CASSRTGDGDTQYF
>TRBV7-2|.|TRBJ2-7|.
TGTGCCAGCAGCAAATCCTTCACAGCATACGAGCAGTACTTC
CASSKSFTAYEQYF
>TRBV29-1|.|TRBJ2-7|.
TGCAGCGTTGGGTTCACAGGGTCCCTACGGTTGGACTACGAGCAGTACTTC
CSVGFTGSLRLDYEQYF
>TRBV18|few|TRBJ1-1|TRBD1
TGTGCCAGCTCACCCTTTAGGACAGGGACCGGGATGGAAGCTTTCTTT
CASSPFRTGTGMEAFF
>TRBV5-4|.|TRBJ1-4|.
TGTGCCAGCAGCTTGTTCAGAAATGAAAAACTGTTTTTT
CASSLFRNEKLFF
>TRBV2|.|TRBJ2-7|.
TGTGCCAGCAGTGAAGACGGAGGGATCTCCTACGAGCAGTACTTC
CASSEDGGISYEQYF
>TRBV30|.|TRBJ2-1|.
TGTGCCTGGAGTGACCCCCCTCTCCACAGGATTTCCTACAATGAGCAGTTCTTC
CAWSDPPLHRISYNEQFF
>TRBV7-9|.|TRBJ2-4|.
TGTGCCAGCAGCTTGGCCGAGGCAAGTAACATTCAGTACTTC
CASSLAEASNIQYF
>TRBV7-2|.|TRBJ2-2|.
TGTGCCAGCAGCTTAAGTAGGGGGGGAACCGGGGAGCTGTTTTTT
CASSLSRGGTGELFF
>TRBV2|once|TRBJ2-2|TRBD1
TGTGCCAGCAGTGAACAGGGGGCGATCGGCGGGGAGCTGTTTTTT
CASSEQGAIGGELFF
>TRBV14|.|TRBJ1-4|TRBD1
TGTGCCAGCAGCCTTTTCACTGGATGGACAGGGGCTAATGAAAAACTGTTTTTT
CASSLFTGWTGANEKLFF
>TRBV6-2/TRBV6-3|.|TRBJ2-1|TRBD2
TGTGCCAGCAGTGACCGTACTAGCGGCCACTACAATGAGCAGTTCTTC
CASSDRTSGHYNEQFF
>TRBV27|.|TRBJ2-2|TRBD1
TGTGCCAGCACCGGGACAGGGGACACCGGGGAGCTGTTTTTT
CASTGTGDTGELFF
>TRBV14|.|TRBJ2-3|.
TGTGCCAGCAGCCAATCCAGACACCGGCAAACGCAGTATTTT
CASSQSRHRQTQYF
>TRBV7-2|.|TRBJ2-7|TRBD1
TGTGCCAGCAGCTTAAGGACAGGGATCCCCTACGAGCAGTACTTC
CASSLRTGIPYEQYF
>TRBV27|.|TRBJ2-7|TRBD2
TGTGCCAGCAGTACGTTACTAGCGGGAGGAGTTTACGAGCAGTACTTC
CASSTLLAGGVYEQYF
>TRBV10-3|.|TRBJ2-2|TRBD1
TGTGCCATCAGTGAGTGGACAGGGGGCAGAACCGGGGAGCTGTTTTTT
CAISEWTGGRTGELFF
>TRBV4-2|once|TRBJ2-1|.
TGTGCCAGCAGCCAATGGCCTCATTACAATGAGCAGTTCTTC
CASSQWPHYNEQFF
>TRBV5-6|.|TRBJ2-7|.
TGTGCCAGCAGCTGGGCCCCCTCCTACGAGCAGTACTTC
CASSWAPSYEQYF
>TRBV3-1/TRBV3-2|.|TRBJ2-2|TRBD2
TGTGCCAGCAGCCAAGTCCGGGGGGGCGGGGAGCTGTTTTTT
CASSQVRGGGELFF
>TRBV5-8|.|TRBJ1-4|.
TGTGCCAGCAGCTTTACAGTAAGGGGTGAAAAACTGTTTTTT
CASSFTVRGEKLFF
>TRBV5-4|.|TRBJ1-3|.
TGTGCCAGCAGCCCGCGGGGGCGAGGAAACACCATATATTTT
CASSPRGRGNTIYF
>TRBV2|.|TRBJ1-5|.
TGTGCCAGCAGTGACGGGGGGCCGAAACAGCCCCAGCATTTT
CASSDGGPKQPQHF
>TRBV27|.|TRBJ1-2|.
TGTGCCAGCACCCCAACCAGGGTCGGGGGCTACACCTTC
CASTPTRVGGYTF
>TRBV18|.|TRBJ2-3|.
TGTGCCAGCTCAACAAGCACAGATACGCAGTATTTT
CASSTSTDTQYF
>TRBV9|.|TRBJ1-2|TRBD1
TGTGCCAGCAGCACCGGGACAGGGGGCTATGGCTACACCTTC
CASSTGTGGYGYTF
>TRBV5-1|.|TRBJ2-1|.
TGCGCCAGCTCCTTCAGCGGGACATCTTCCAATGAGCAGTTCTTC
CASSFSGTSSNEQFF
>TRBV28|.|TRBJ2-2|.
TGTGCCAGCAGAGAATCCACACAGGGAAAGGCCGGGGAGCTGTTTTTT
CASRESTQGKAGELFF